Here is one TCR beta chain with its context. The data derive from a study of blood T cell repertoires in COVID-19. Study information: Spain, Italy and the United States supplied samples that represented acute and convalescent COVID-19. Sources were T cells, B-cell-depleted T cells, or PBMCs; the material itself was cDNA or gDNA.

Original analysis: Cell counts per sample came from amplifying reference gene primers. The data were produced by immunoSEQ multiplex PCR, yet TCRdb's version contains in-frame clones alone and is incomplete. The DNA was the basis for D and trimming; V, J and clone size are from that table. In the table there are 190,000 or so clones, around 87% of which are singletons. CDR3 length: 14 residues. CDR1 is LNHDA, CDR2 SQIVND, per germline (reference sequence). V lost 7 bases and J lost 6; bases outside the gene matches: 8. Sample: peripheral blood. This receptor was identified in a man between 35 and 55 years old with active or convalescent COVID-19. This chain uses TRBV19 with TRBJ1-1, with 10 bases matching TRBD1. CDR3 loop: CASTRDRGHPEAFF. CDR3 nucleotide sequence: TGTGCCAGTACCAGGGACAGGGGCCACCCTGAAGCTTTCTTT.